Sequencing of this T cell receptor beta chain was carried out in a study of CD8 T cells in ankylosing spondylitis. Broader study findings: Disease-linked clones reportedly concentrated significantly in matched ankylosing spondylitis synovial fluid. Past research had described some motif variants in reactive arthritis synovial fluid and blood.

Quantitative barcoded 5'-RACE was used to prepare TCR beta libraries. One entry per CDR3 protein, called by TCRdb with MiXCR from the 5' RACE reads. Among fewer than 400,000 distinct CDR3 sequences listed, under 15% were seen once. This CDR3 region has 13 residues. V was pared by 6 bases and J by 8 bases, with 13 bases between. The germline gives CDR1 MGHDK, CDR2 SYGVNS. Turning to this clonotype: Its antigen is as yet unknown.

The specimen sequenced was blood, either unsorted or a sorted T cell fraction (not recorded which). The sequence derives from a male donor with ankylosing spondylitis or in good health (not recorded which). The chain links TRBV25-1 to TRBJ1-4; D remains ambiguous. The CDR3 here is CASSRRLTEKLFF. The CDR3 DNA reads TGTGCCAGCAGCCGGAGACTTACCGAAAAACTGTTTTTT.